This entry lists 10 T cell receptor beta chains sequenced from one sample in a study of T cell responses to AZD1222 COVID-19 vaccine. Clones were read by immunoSEQ multiplex PCR, and TCRdb kept only the in-frame ones, dropping some. The sample has approximately 140,000 clones; 92% are singletons. Specimen: peripheral blood, collected 28 days after the second AZD1222 dose. Receptors were obtained from an adult who received the AZD1222 COVID-19 vaccine.

V usage is TRBV12-3 or TRBV12-4 and J usage is TRBJ1-2, with a tentative D call TRBD1 (5 bases). V was shortened by 3 bases and J by 4 bases, with 6 bases between the two germline ends. CDR3 length: 12 residues. The DNA of the CDR3 is TGTGCCAGCAGTTTTGGGGGCTATGGCTACACCTTC. As protein: CASSFGGYGYTF.

The CDR3 loop is CASSFVPGPTTDTQYF. DNA of the CDR3: TGCGCCAGCAGTTTCGTCCCGGGACCCACCACAGATACGCAGTATTTT. V usage is TRBV5-1 and J usage is TRBJ2-3; D tentatively reads TRBD1 or TRBD2 (5 bases each). The ends were cut back, 5 bases at V and 2 bases at J, with 18 bases in the middle. Germline CDR1 SGHRS, CDR2 YFSETQ. This CDR3 comprises 16 residues. The full variable domain, in which reference TRBV5-1 and TRBJ2-3 provide the parts outside the CDR3, is KAGVTQTPRYLIKTRGQQVTLSCSPISGHRSVSWYQQTPGQGLQFLFEYFSETQRNKGNFPGRFSGRQFSNSRSEMNVSTLELGDSALYLCASSFVPGPTTDTQYFGPGTRLTVL.

The CDR3 here is CASSEGPVAGNTIYF. In nucleotides, the CDR3 is TGTGCCAGCAGTGAGGGGCCAGTGGCTGGAAACACCATATATTTT. V and J are TRBV2 and TRBJ1-3; D is perhaps TRBD1 (5 bases). Per germline, CDR1 SNHLY and CDR2 FYNNEI. This CDR3 region has 15 residues. With 3 bases removed from V and 2 bases from J, the gap between germline ends came to 11 bases.

V usage is TRBV4-1 and J usage is TRBJ1-2; D is possibly TRBD1 (5 bases). The CDR3 extends over 13 amino acids. Germline V gene sequence: CDR1 MGHRA, CDR2 YSYEKL. Trimming took off 0 bases at V and 6 bases at J, with 8 bases between the two ends. The CDR3 bases are TGCGCCAGCAGCCAAGAGGGGCCCCATGGCTACACCTTC. It yields the protein CASSQEGPHGYTF.

This clone was counted once. The rearrangement joins TRBV6-5 to TRBJ1-1; D gene ambiguous. The CDR3 runs 15 residues. V lost 6 bases and J lost 3, with 17 bases in between. Germline values: CDR1 MNHEY, CDR2 SVGAGI. This CDR3 reads CASRRAGYGDTEAFF. CDR3 in DNA: TGTGCCAGCAGGCGGGCCGGTTACGGGGACACTGAAGCTTTCTTT.

This chain uses TRBV19 with TRBJ2-7, with a tentative D call TRBD1 (6 bases). CDR3 length: 15 residues. Germline V gene sequence: CDR1 LNHDA, CDR2 SQIVND (reference sequence). Trimming pared 3 bases from V and 3 bases from J, leaving 15 bases between. The CDR3 region is CASSIGTMGGYEQYF. For the CDR3, the DNA is TGTGCCAGTAGTATCGGGACAATGGGTGGCTACGAGCAGTACTTC.

The chain uses TRBV28 and TRBJ2-1; 7 bases map to TRBD2. The CDR3 spans 13 residues. Germline V lookup: CDR1 MDHEN, CDR2 SYDVKM. The ends lost 10 bases at V and 3 bases at J; junction bases unmatched: 6. DNA of the CDR3: TGTGCCACCCTAGCGGATCTCTACAATGAGCAGTTCTTC. It codes for CATLADLYNEQFF.

The gene calls are TRBV14 and TRBJ1-6; D remains ambiguous. Trimming stripped 4 bases from V and 7 bases from J, with 20 bases between. CDR1 and CDR2 from the germline V gene are SGHDN and FVKESK. The CDR3 covers 17 residues. CDR3 sequence: CASSLSVGRVVNSPLHF. In DNA, the CDR3 is TGTGCCAGCAGCCTATCAGTAGGTCGGGTTGTGAATTCACCCCTCCACTTT. Combining the CDR3 with reference TRBV14 and TRBJ1-6 gives the whole variable domain EAGVTQFPSHSVIEKGQTVTLRCDPISGHDNLYWYRRVMGKEIKFLLHFVKESKQDESGMPNNRFLAERTGGTYSTLKVQPAELEDSGVYFCASSLSVGRVVNSPLHFGNGTRLTVT.

This chain links TRBV12-5 with TRBJ1-2; D ambiguous. This CDR3 has 16 residues. V was cut by 0 bases and J by 2 bases, with 13 bases left in between. CDR1 is LGHNT and CDR2 is FRNRAP in the germline V gene. The CDR3 loop is CASGLVLAGWNYGYTF. The CDR3 region has the DNA TGTGCTAGTGGTTTGGTACTGGCGGGCTGGAACTATGGCTACACCTTC.

The rearrangement links TRBV2 to TRBJ2-1; D is perhaps TRBD1 or TRBD2 (5 bases each). CDR1 and CDR2 from the germline V gene are SNHLY and FYNNEI. The CDR3 has 19 residues. Trimming stripped 6 bases from V and 5 bases from J, with 29 bases between. CDR3 protein: CASRRLGPRQEARNNEQFF. The CDR3 DNA follows: TGTGCCAGCAGACGTTTGGGACCGAGACAAGAAGCGAGAAACAATGAGCAGTTCTTC.